This T cell receptor (beta chain) was sequenced for a study of PD-L1 blockade in urothelial cancer. Study-wide background: Males with bladder-origin urothelial cancer constituted about 85% of the roughly 29 patients. Samples of blood were analyzed 3 weeks (second dose) and 6 weeks after treatment start. Blood samples had a median of about 140,000 T cells, more than 65,000 unique TCRs, and clonality 0.08 to 0.085. Whole-study findings and limits: Tumor-associated clones in blood expanded more at 3 weeks in durable-benefit patients.

The time point: pretreatment peripheral blood. Comments on this clone: Its antigen is undetermined.

Data came from immunoSEQ multiplex PCR; TCRdb stores just in-frame clones and leaves some out. The table has about 50,000 clones, around 83% seen once; the top ten hold 20% to 25%. V gave up 4 bases and J gave up 1 base; unmatched junction bases: 10. The CDR3 is made up of 17 amino acids. Germline V gene sequence: CDR1 MNHNS, CDR2 SASEGT. The clonotype comes from a man between 60 and 75 years old with urothelial cancer. V gene TRBV6-1 combines with J gene TRBJ2-7, with 10 bases matching TRBD1. The source material was PBMCs, sampled around atezolizumab (anti-PD-L1) treatment. CDR3 sequence reads: CASSVDRTGGSSYEQYF. CDR3 DNA sequence: TGTGCCAGCAGTGTAGATAGGACAGGGGGTTCGTCCTACGAGCAGTACTTC.